This TCR beta chain was sequenced in a study of blood T cell repertoires in COVID-19. There are 15 residues in the CDR3. V trimming: 1 base; J trimming: 4 bases; junction bases outside the gene matches: 7. Germline V gene sequence: CDR1 SGHRS, CDR2 YFSETQ. The repertoire was sequenced with immunoSEQ multiplex PCR; TCRdb's copy has only in-frame clones and lacks some. Here the sample spans about 55,000 clones, 88% being singletons. The chain couples TRBV5-1 to TRBJ1-2, with 7 positions matching TRBD1. The clonotype was recovered from a man aged 55 to 70 with active COVID-19. Sequences were obtained from peripheral blood. The DNA for the CDR3 is TGCGCCAGCAGCTTGCAGACAGGGACGGGCTATGGCTACACCTTC. Its translation: CASSLQTGTGYGYTF. Together with reference TRBV5-1 and TRBJ1-2, the CDR3 gives the full variable domain: KAGVTQTPRYLIKTRGQQVTLSCSPISGHRSVSWYQQTPGQGLQFLFEYFSETQRNKGNFPGRFSGRQFSNSRSEMNVSTLELGDSALYLCASSLQTGTGYGYTFGSGTRLTVV.